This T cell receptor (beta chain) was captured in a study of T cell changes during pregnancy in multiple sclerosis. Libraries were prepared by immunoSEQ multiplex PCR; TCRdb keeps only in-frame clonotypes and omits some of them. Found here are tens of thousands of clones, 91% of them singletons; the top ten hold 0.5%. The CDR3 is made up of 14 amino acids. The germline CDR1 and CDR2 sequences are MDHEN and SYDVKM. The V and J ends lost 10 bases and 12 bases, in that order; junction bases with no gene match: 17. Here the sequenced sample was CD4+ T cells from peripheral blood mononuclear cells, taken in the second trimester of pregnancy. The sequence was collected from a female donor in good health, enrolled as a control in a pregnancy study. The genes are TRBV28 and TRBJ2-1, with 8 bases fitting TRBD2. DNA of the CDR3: TGTGCCACCTCCCGGCTAGCGGGCCGGGTGGTGCAGTTCTTC. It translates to CATSRLAGRVVQFF.